This TCR beta chain was captured in a study of T cell clusters in autoimmune cytopenias. The wider study: TRB sequencing had a median approximately 50,000 reads and approximately 2,400 distinct clonotypes per sample.

TRB was amplified by touch-down multiplex PCR, primer pools A and B combined. One entry per CDR3 protein, without DNA, is what TCRdb gives after re-calling the multiplex PCR reads. Here the sample table reports about 7,400 distinct CDR3 sequences. Regarding this clonotype: Its target is unknown.

The CDR3 sequence is 13 residues long. The germline V gene has CDR1 SQVTM and CDR2 ANQGSEA. TRB amplification used 250 ng of peripheral blood genomic DNA. Study conclusions and caveats: The cluster-lack signature was not seen for secondary cytopenia versus chronic lymphocytic leukemia. Primary autoimmune cytopenia patients appeared to lack physiological T cell clusters present in healthy donors.

V usage is TRBV29-1 and J usage is TRBJ2-7; TCRdb's D call, TRBD2, is unchecked because there is no DNA. The receptor was derived from a human donor with an autoimmune cytopenia or autoimmune hepatitis (not recorded which). Input material: peripheral blood. Here the CDR3 reads CSGKLAGTYEQYF.